This T cell receptor (beta chain) was recorded in a study of blood T cell repertoires in COVID-19. Study overall: Donors in the United States, Italy and Spain gave samples during acute or convalescent COVID-19. Sources were T cells, B-cell-depleted T cells, or PBMCs; the material itself was cDNA or gDNA.

This CDR3 has 15 amino acids. V shed 1 base and J shed 0 bases, with 9 bases lying between them. Per germline, CDR1 MGHRA and CDR2 YSYEKL. Original data processing: By means of reference gene primer amplification, nucleated cell counts were estimated. Libraries were prepared by immunoSEQ multiplex PCR; TCRdb keeps only in-frame clonotypes and omits some of them. V, J and clone size are those of that table, while D and trimming were read from the DNA. This sample yields 100,000 to 120,000 clones, of which about four fifths are seen a single time; approximately 15% belongs to the top ten. The sample was peripheral blood. The chain employs TRBV4-1 and TRBJ2-5; the D gene is possibly TRBD2 (5 bases). This TCR came from a woman aged 60-75 years with acute or convalescent COVID-19. CDR3 nucleotides: TGCGCCAGCAGCCAAGCTCCGGGAAACCAAGAGACCCAGTACTTC. It is translated as CASSQAPGNQETQYF.